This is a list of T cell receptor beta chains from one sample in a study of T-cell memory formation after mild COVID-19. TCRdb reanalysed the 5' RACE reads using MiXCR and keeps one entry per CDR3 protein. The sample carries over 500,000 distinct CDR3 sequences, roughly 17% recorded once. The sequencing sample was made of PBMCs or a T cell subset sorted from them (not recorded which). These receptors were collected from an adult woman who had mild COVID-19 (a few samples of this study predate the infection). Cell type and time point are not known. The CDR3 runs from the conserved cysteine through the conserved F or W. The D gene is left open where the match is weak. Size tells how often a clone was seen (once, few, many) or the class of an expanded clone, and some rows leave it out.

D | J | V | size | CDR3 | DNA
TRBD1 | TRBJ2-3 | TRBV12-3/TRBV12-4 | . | CASRGLTGGGTDTQYF | TGTGCCAGCAGGGGGCTGACAGGGGGCGGAACAGATACGCAGTATTTT
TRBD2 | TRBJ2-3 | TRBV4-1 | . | CASSLTRTSGSTDTQYF | TGCGCCAGCAGCCTCACCAGGACTAGCGGGAGCACAGATACGCAGTATTTT
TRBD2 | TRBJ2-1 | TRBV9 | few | CASSGGLAGREEQFF | TGTGCCAGCAGCGGCGGACTAGCGGGACGGGAGGAGCAGTTCTTC
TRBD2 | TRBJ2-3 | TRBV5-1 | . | CASSATRTSGVTDTQYF | TGCGCCAGCAGCGCGACTCGGACTAGCGGGGTGACAGATACGCAGTATTTT
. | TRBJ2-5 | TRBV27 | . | CASSPRTARETQYF | TGTGCCAGCAGTCCCAGGACCGCCCGAGAGACCCAGTACTTC
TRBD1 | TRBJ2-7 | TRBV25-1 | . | CATGGDSDYEQYF | TGTGCCACAGGTGGGGACAGTGACTACGAGCAGTACTTC
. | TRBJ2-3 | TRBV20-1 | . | CSAFEADTQYF | TGCAGTGCTTTTGAGGCGGATACGCAGTATTTT
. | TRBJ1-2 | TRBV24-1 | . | CATNSAGEVDYGYTF | TGTGCCACCAATTCCGCGGGTGAGGTTGACTATGGCTACACCTTC
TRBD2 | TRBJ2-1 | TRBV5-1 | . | CASSFSGTSGVYNEQFF | TGCGCCAGCAGCTTTTCCGGGACTAGCGGGGTCTACAATGAGCAGTTCTTC
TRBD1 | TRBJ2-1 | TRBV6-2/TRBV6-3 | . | CASSYPTGQGGSFIYNEQFF | TGTGCCAGCAGTTACCCGACCGGACAGGGCGGAAGCTTTATCTACAATGAGCAGTTCTTC
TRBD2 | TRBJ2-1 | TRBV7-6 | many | CASRLAGGTNEQFF | TGTGCCAGCAGGCTAGCGGGAGGTACCAATGAGCAGTTCTTC
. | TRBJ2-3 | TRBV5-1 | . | CASSLSRATGDTQYF | TGCGCCAGCAGCTTGTCGCGGGCCACGGGGGATACGCAGTATTTT
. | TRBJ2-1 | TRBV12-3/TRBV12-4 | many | CASRYGTPNAYNEQFF | TGTGCCAGCAGGTACGGGACCCCGAATGCCTACAATGAGCAGTTCTTC
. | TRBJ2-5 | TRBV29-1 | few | CSVELSGIQETQYF | TGCAGCGTTGAGCTGTCAGGTATACAAGAGACCCAGTACTTC
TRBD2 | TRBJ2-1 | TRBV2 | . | CASSTTSGRAGNEQFF | TGTGCCAGCAGTACAACTAGCGGGAGGGCCGGAAATGAGCAGTTCTTC
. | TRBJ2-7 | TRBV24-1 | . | CATSDPANSYEQYF | TGTGCCACCAGTGACCCAGCCAACTCCTACGAGCAGTACTTC
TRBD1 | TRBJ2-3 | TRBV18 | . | CASSPPRGPTDTQYF | TGTGCCAGCTCACCACCGAGGGGGCCCACAGATACGCAGTATTTT
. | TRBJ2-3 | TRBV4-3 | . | CASSQALYTDTQYF | TGCGCCAGCAGCCAAGCCTTATACACAGATACGCAGTATTTT
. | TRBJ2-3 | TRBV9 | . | CASSATGSPPGNTQYF | TGTGCCAGCAGCGCCACAGGGTCCCCTCCTGGTAATACGCAGTATTTT
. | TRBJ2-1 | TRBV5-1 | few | CASSLESGASYNEQFF | TGCGCCAGCAGCTTGGAGAGCGGAGCCTCTTACAATGAGCAGTTCTTC
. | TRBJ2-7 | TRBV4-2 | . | CASSQDRTSFNEQYF | TGTGCCAGCAGCCAAGATCGGACAAGCTTCAACGAGCAGTACTTC
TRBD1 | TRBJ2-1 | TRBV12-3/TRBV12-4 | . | CASSRSGQGYNEQFF | TGTGCCAGCAGCCGCTCGGGACAGGGCTACAATGAGCAGTTCTTC
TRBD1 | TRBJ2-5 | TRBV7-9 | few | CASTKTGSKETQYF | TGTGCCAGCACCAAGACAGGGAGTAAAGAGACCCAGTACTTC
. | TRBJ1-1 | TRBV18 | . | CASSPQGQNTEAFF | TGTGCCAGCTCACCACAGGGACAGAACACTGAAGCTTTCTTT
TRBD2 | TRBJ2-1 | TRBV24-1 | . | CATSDTTSGRNNEQFF | TGTGCCACCAGTGACACAACTAGCGGGAGAAACAATGAGCAGTTCTTC
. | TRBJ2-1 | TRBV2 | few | CASSEATAEQFF | TGTGCCAGCAGTGAAGCGACAGCTGAGCAGTTCTTC
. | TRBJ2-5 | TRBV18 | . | CASSPGERETQYF | TGTGCCAGCTCACCAGGGGAGCGGGAGACCCAGTACTTC
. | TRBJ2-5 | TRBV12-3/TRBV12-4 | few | CASTPAGVMETQYF | TGTGCCAGCACCCCCGCCGGGGTAATGGAGACCCAGTACTTC
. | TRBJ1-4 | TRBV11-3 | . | CASSPPGGANEKLFF | TGTGCCAGCAGCCCCCCAGGCGGGGCTAATGAAAAACTGTTTTTT